The 16 T cell receptor beta chains listed next were all sequenced from one sample in a study of T-cell reconstitution after alpha-beta-depleted transplantation in children. Using unique molecular identifiers, the investigators prepared the TCRbeta library. TCRdb itself ran the PCR reads through MiXCR, one entry per CDR3 protein. The table has hundreds of thousands of distinct CDR3 sequences, about 23% seen once; the top ten hold roughly an eighth. The sample here was PBMCs, mostly from graft donor cells, taken 360 days after TCRalphabeta/CD19-depleted stem cell transplant. The receptors here all came from a boy in the first two years of life who had a stem cell transplant for acute myeloid leukemia, so the T cells may come from the graft donor.

This clonotype occurred many times. The chain is built from TRBV7-2 and TRBJ1-1; 9 bases fit TRBD1. Per germline, CDR1 SGHTA and CDR2 FQGNSA. The CDR3 covers 16 residues. V was clipped by 4 bases and J by 1 base; unmatched bases: 7. The CDR3 nucleotides read TGTGCCAGCAGCTCGACAGGGGGTGCGGGGAACACTGAAGCTTTCTTT. Its translation is CASSSTGGAGNTEAFF. Filled out from reference TRBV7-2 and TRBJ1-1, the complete variable domain reads GAGVSQSPSNKVTEKGKDVELRCDPISGHTALYWYRQSLGQGLEFLIYFQGNSAPDKSGLPSDRFSAERTGGSVSTLTIQRTQQEDSAVYLCASSSTGGAGNTEAFFGQGTRLTVV.

There are a few counts of this clonotype. The chain joins TRBV11-3 to TRBJ2-1; D unclear. Germline loops: CDR1 SGHNT, CDR2 YENEEA. This CDR3 is 13 amino acids long. The V end was cut by 8 bases, the J end by 6 bases, with 14 bases between. CDR3 in DNA: TGTGCCAGCCTTGACGGCCTACTCAATGAGCAGTTCTTC. The encoded protein is CASLDGLLNEQFF.

The chain joins TRBV12-3 or TRBV12-4 to TRBJ2-1; TRBD2 matches at 8 bases. CDR3 size: 15 residues. The V segment lost 6 bases and the J segment 3 bases; nucleotides outside the gene matches: 7. In DNA, the CDR3 is TGTGCCAGCAGCGCGGACGGGGGGGGCTACAATGAGCAGTTCTTC. Encoded protein: CASSADGGGYNEQFF.

This clonotype was found many times. The chain combines TRBV20-1 with TRBJ2-1; 9 bases map to TRBD1. Trimming at V came to 6 bases and at J to 1 base, leaving 13 bases not matched to a gene. Germline CDR1 reads DFQATT; CDR2 reads SNEGSKA (reference sequence). The CDR3 extends over 17 amino acids. In DNA form, the CDR3 reads TGCAGTGCCCAGGATAGGACAGGGGCGATGTCCTACAATGAGCAGTTCTTC. The encoded protein is CSAQDRTGAMSYNEQFF.

The chain couples TRBV20-1 to TRBJ2-6; 7 nucleotides align to TRBD1. Trimming cost V 6 bases and J 4 bases; bases outside gene matches: 9. The CDR3 sequence is 15 residues long. Germline V gene data show CDR1 as DFQATT and CDR2 as SNEGSKA (reference sequence). The CDR3 DNA follows: TGCAGTGCGACTTTACAGGGGCAGGGGGCCAACGTCCTGACTTTC. Amino acids: CSATLQGQGANVLTF.

V and J are TRBV4-1 and TRBJ2-2, with a possible D match to TRBD1 (8 bases). The CDR3 sequence is 14 residues long. Per the germline V gene, CDR1 is MGHRA and CDR2 is YSYEKL. The chain's CDR3 is CATGGGVDTGELFF. DNA for the CDR3: TGCGCTACAGGGGGGGGGGTAGACACCGGGGAGCTGTTTTTT.

This rearrangement joins TRBV29-1 to TRBJ2-5, with D possibly matching TRBD2 (6 bases). The CDR3 covers 15 residues. CDR1 and CDR2 from the germline V gene are SQVTM and ANQGSEA. Trimming stripped 1 base from V and 4 bases from J, with 16 bases between. This chain's CDR3 is CSVEVRGAGRETQYF. CDR3 nucleotide sequence: TGCAGCGTTGAAGTTAGGGGCGCGGGAAGAGAGACCCAGTACTTC.

This clonotype has at least ten counts. This chain joins TRBV29-1 and TRBJ1-1, with TRBD1 as a possible D gene (5 bases). Germline V gene data show CDR1 as SQVTM and CDR2 as ANQGSEA. The CDR3 totals 13 residues. Trimming cost V 1 base and J 7 bases, with 13 bases left between them. The CDR3 region has the DNA TGCAGCGTTGAAGGCCTGAACAGGCTTGAAGCTTTCTTT. This gives the protein CSVEGLNRLEAFF.

This clonotype qualifies as medium-sized. The genes are TRBV12-3 or TRBV12-4 and TRBJ2-7; possible D gene TRBD2, 6 bases. V was clipped by 7 bases and J by 2 bases, with 15 bases between them. The CDR3 has 14 amino acids. The CDR3 here is CASNLEGHPYEQYF. The CDR3 DNA follows: TGTGCCAGCAACTTGGAGGGCCATCCCTACGAGCAGTACTTC.

This clonotype has a handful of counts. The J gene is TRBJ1-5, the V gene TRBV7-2; possible D gene TRBD1, 5 bases. This CDR3 is built from 15 residues. V shed 1 base and J shed 7 bases, with 14 bases lying between them. Germline V lookup: CDR1 SGHTA, CDR2 FQGNSA. The CDR3 reads CASSLGVGVAQPQHF. CDR3 in DNA: TGTGCCAGCAGCTTAGGGGTAGGGGTCGCCCAGCCCCAGCATTTT.

This clonotype has more than one count but fewer than ten. This sequence joins TRBV4-3 and TRBJ1-2, with D possibly matching TRBD1 (6 bases). CDR1 and CDR2 from the germline V gene are LGHNA and YSLEER. Trimming took 0 bases from V and 6 from J, leaving 11 bases between them. The CDR3 covers 14 residues. The CDR3 is CASSQDRGVDGYTF. The DNA for the CDR3 is TGCGCCAGCAGCCAAGACAGGGGCGTGGATGGCTACACCTTC.

This clonotype came up many times. J is TRBJ2-6 and V is TRBV29-1; maybe TRBD1 (6 bases). V was shortened by 4 bases and J by 1 base, with 14 bases between the two germline ends. This CDR3 spans 16 amino acids. Germline V gene data show CDR1 as SQVTM and CDR2 as ANQGSEA. CDR3 sequence: CSVVLGHSSGANVLTF. CDR3 coding DNA: TGCAGCGTTGTTCTGGGACACTCATCTGGGGCCAACGTCCTGACTTTC.

The chain joins TRBV11-2 to TRBJ2-3; TRBD1 might be the D (6 bases). Germline assignment: CDR1 SGHAT and CDR2 FQNNGV. Trimming left V 1 base short and J 1 base short, with 15 bases between. CDR3 size: 17 residues. The CDR3 sequence: CASSLATGLQRTDTQYF. The CDR3 DNA is TGTGCCAGCAGCTTAGCCACAGGGCTACAACGCACAGATACGCAGTATTTT.

J is TRBJ2-7 and V is TRBV10-3; tentatively, D is TRBD1 (5 bases). V was clipped by 2 bases and J by 5 bases, with 7 bases between them. This CDR3 spans 12 amino acids. CDR1 is ENHRY, CDR2 SYGVKD, per germline. As DNA, the CDR3 is TGTGCCATCAGTGAGGCAGGGCACGAGCAGTACGTC. Amino acid sequence: CAISEAGHEQYV.

This clonotype was counted at least ten times. J is TRBJ2-2 and V is TRBV28; D gene uncertain. The CDR3 is 13 amino acids. Per germline, CDR1 MDHEN and CDR2 SYDVKM. With 5 bases removed from V and 2 bases from J, the gap between germline ends came to 6 bases. The CDR3 sequence: CASSDTNTGELFF. For the CDR3, the DNA is TGTGCCAGCAGTGATACTAACACCGGGGAGCTGTTTTTT.

This clonotype was counted ten times or more. The chain has TRBV12-3 or TRBV12-4 and TRBJ1-1; D is possibly TRBD1 (6 bases). The CDR3 has 14 amino acids. V dropped 4 bases and J dropped 1 base, with 10 bases sitting between them. The CDR3 region is CASSSQQGNTEAFF. The CDR3 bases are TGTGCCAGCAGTTCCCAACAGGGGAACACTGAAGCTTTCTTT.